This T cell receptor (beta chain) comes out of a study of cytomegalovirus exposure and HLA in healthy donors. With respect to this clone: Its specificity is unknown.

The study, taken as a whole, reports: The study found most TCR sequences rare, yet found some public TCRs in many donors. Most subjects had HLA-A and HLA-B alleles reportedly predicted accurately by TCR beta sequences. Immune exposure was documented only through CMV serostatus.

A multiplex PCR was run with 60 Vbeta primers and 13 Jbeta primers. The repertoire was sequenced with immunoSEQ multiplex PCR; TCRdb's copy has only in-frame clones and lacks some. In the table there are 150,000 to 180,000 clones, around 84% of which are singletons. V lost 7 bases to trimming and J lost 2 bases, with 12 bases between them. Germline V gene sequence: CDR1 MDHEN, CDR2 SYDVKM. The CDR3 has 13 residues. This chain uses TRBV28 with TRBJ2-7; D call uncertain. The specimen was PBMCs. The clonotype was recovered from a woman aged 35 to 49 in good health and CMV-seropositive. CDR3: CASIGRNTYEQYF. The CDR3 bases are TGTGCCAGCATTGGGCGTAACACCTACGAGCAGTACTTC.